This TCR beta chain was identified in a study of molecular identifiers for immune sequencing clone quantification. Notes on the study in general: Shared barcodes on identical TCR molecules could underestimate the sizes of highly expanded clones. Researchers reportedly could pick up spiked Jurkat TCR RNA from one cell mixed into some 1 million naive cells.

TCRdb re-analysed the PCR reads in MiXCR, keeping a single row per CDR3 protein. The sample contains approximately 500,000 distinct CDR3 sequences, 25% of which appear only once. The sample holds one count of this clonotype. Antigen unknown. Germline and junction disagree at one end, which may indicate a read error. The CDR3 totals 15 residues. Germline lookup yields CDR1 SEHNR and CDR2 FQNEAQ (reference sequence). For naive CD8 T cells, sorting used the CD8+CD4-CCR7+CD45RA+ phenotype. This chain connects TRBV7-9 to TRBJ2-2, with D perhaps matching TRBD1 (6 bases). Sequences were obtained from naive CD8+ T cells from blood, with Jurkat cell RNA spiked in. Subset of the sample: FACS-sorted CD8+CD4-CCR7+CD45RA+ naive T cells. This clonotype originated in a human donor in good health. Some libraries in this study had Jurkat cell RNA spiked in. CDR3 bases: TGTGCCCGCAGCGTAAGGGCAGGGGAGATCGGGGAGCTGTTTTTT. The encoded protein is CARSVRAGEIGELFF.